A single sample is the source of the 5 T cell receptor beta chains below, sequenced in a study of graft-versus-host responses after intestinal transplantation (dated by TCRdb to the early 2020s). Library preparation used the immunoSEQ multiplex PCR assay. TCRdb retrieved this table from immuneACCESS and kept in-frame rearrangements only. Not all clones are present; in checked studies, unresolved V genes account for under half, and no reason is known for the remainder. The sample table holds tens of thousands of clones, of which roughly nine tenths were seen once. 1.5% to 2% of the sample comes from the top ten. Dithiothreitol, EDTA incubations and collagenase D digestion were used to isolate intraepithelial and lamina propria lymphocytes from graft specimens. The sequencing used ileum tissue, collected about 350 days after transplant. Receptors originate from a human patient who received an intestinal transplant, so some T cells may come from the graft donor.

The chain has TRBV2 and TRBJ2-7; 15 positions match TRBD2. Germline-derived CDR1 and CDR2 are SNHLY and FYNNEI. V was clipped by 3 bases and J by 0 bases; unmatched bases: 6. The CDR3 totals 18 residues. The CDR3 here is CASSDRTSGGGVSYEQYF. DNA for the CDR3: TGTGCCAGCAGTGACAGGACTAGCGGGGGGGGAGTCTCCTACGAGCAGTACTTC.

The rearrangement links TRBV12-5 to TRBJ2-3, with TRBD2 matching over 9 bases. Germline V gives CDR1 LGHNT, CDR2 FRNRAP. This CDR3 region has 20 residues. Germline trimming cut 3 bases from V and 7 bases from J; bases unmatched to any gene: 23. CDR3 sequence: CASGLPPLLLAGDEVYTQYF. CDR3 sequence (DNA): TGTGCTAGTGGTTTACCGCCTCTACTTTTAGCGGGGGACGAGGTGTATACGCAGTATTTT.

V usage is TRBV6-5 and J usage is TRBJ2-7; D is unresolved. Germline CDR1 MNHEY, CDR2 SVGAGI. Deletions cut 4 bases from V and 2 bases from J, with 9 bases between. This CDR3 contains 13 residues. CDR3 nucleotides: TGTGCCAGCAGTTTGGGCCTAGCCTACGAGCAGTACTTC. This gives the protein CASSLGLAYEQYF.

The chain recombines TRBV5-6 with TRBJ2-7, with D uncertain. CDR3 size: 12 residues. Deletions cut 0 bases from V and 3 bases from J, with 4 bases between. Germline loops: CDR1 SGHDT, CDR2 YYEEEE. In DNA, the CDR3 is TGTGCCAGCAGCTTGGGGGGCTACGAGCAGTACTTC. Residues: CASSLGGYEQYF.

This clone was recorded once. The chain couples TRBV29-1 to TRBJ2-3; 10 bases map to TRBD1. Germline V gene data show CDR1 as SQVTM and CDR2 as ANQGSEA. Trimming removed 1 base from V and 2 bases from J; junction bases left unmatched: 6. The CDR3 runs 16 residues. The CDR3 DNA reads as TGCAGCGTTGAAGGTTGGACAGGGGGGTTCACAGATACGCAGTATTTT. Its translation is CSVEGWTGGFTDTQYF.